A single sample is the source of the 8 T cell receptor beta chains below, sequenced in a study of blood T cell repertoires in COVID-19. Assay used: immunoSEQ multiplex PCR; TCRdb lists only in-frame clones, some missing. The sample has 100,000 to 140,000 clones; over 60% are singletons. What was sequenced was peripheral blood. The receptors originated from a man between 65 and 85 years old with acute or convalescent COVID-19.

V gene TRBV19 combines with J gene TRBJ2-3; TRBD1 aligns across 9 bases. V shed 3 bases, J shed 11 bases, and the junction held 12 bases outside the gene matches. Germline loops: CDR1 LNHDA, CDR2 SQIVND (reference sequence). The CDR3 runs 15 residues. CDR3 residues: CASSMLTGGLWMQYF. As DNA, the CDR3 is TGTGCCAGTAGTATGTTGACAGGGGGACTATGGATGCAGTATTTT.

The chain joins TRBV27 to TRBJ1-5; D remains unclear. The germline V and J ends were trimmed by 3 bases and 4 bases, with 10 bases remaining between them. The CDR3 contains 14 residues. CDR1 is MNHEY, CDR2 SMNVEV, per germline (reference sequence). CDR3 DNA: TGTGCCAGCAGTTTGCTCGGACTGAATCAGCCCCAGCATTTT. It encodes CASSLLGLNQPQHF.

The chain couples TRBV11-2 to TRBJ1-1, with D possibly being TRBD1 (5 bases). Germline V gene sequence: CDR1 SGHAT, CDR2 FQNNGV. The CDR3 is 12 amino acids. Trimming shortened V by 1 base and J by 11 bases, and 11 bases separated the two germline ends. As DNA, the CDR3 is TGTGCCAGCAGCTTAGTCGGCCGGGGGGCTTTCTTT. It encodes CASSLVGRGAFF. Together with reference TRBV11-2 and TRBJ1-1, the CDR3 gives the full variable domain: EAGVAQSPRYKIIEKRQSVAFWCNPISGHATLYWYQQILGQGPKLLIQFQNNGVVDDSQLPKDRFSAERLKGVDSTLKIQPAKLEDSAVYLCASSLVGRGAFFGQGTRLTVV.

V gene TRBV10-1 combines with J gene TRBJ1-4; D may be TRBD1 (5 bases). This CDR3 has 15 amino acids. Germline V gene sequence: CDR1 WNHNN, CDR2 SYGVQD (reference sequence). V was cut by 7 bases and J by 0 bases, with 12 bases left in between. The CDR3 region has the DNA TGCGCCAGCACTAGTGGACACACAACTAATGAAAAACTGTTTTTT. This gives the protein CASTSGHTTNEKLFF.

V and J are TRBV20-1 and TRBJ2-3, with a tentative D call TRBD1 (5 bases). CDR3 size: 11 residues. Trimming removed 5 bases from V and 6 bases from J, with 9 bases in between. CDR1 and CDR2 (germline): DFQATT, SNEGSKA (reference sequence). Here the CDR3 DNA reads TGCAGTGCTTCCCACAGGGATACGCAGTATTTT. It encodes CSASHRDTQYF.

This clone was counted a single time. The chain couples TRBV7-9 to TRBJ2-7; 8 bases line up with TRBD1. The CDR3 consists of 15 residues. Germline assignment: CDR1 SEHNR and CDR2 FQNEAQ (reference sequence). The V segment lost 1 base and the J segment 6 bases; nucleotides outside the gene matches: 8. In nucleotides, the CDR3 is TGTGCCAGCAGCTTAGTACCACAGGGGGTAGGCGAGCAGTACTTC. Translating gives CASSLVPQGVGEQYF.

V gene TRBV20-1 combines with J gene TRBJ2-7; D might be TRBD2 (6 bases). Trimming took off 3 bases at V and 4 bases at J, with 10 bases between the two ends. Germline loops: CDR1 DFQATT, CDR2 SNEGSKA (reference sequence). The CDR3 covers 12 residues. The CDR3 DNA reads as TGCAGTGCTAGTTCGGGGGAATACGAGCAGTACTTC. Translated, it gives CSASSGEYEQYF.

CDR3 sequence: CASTQTPENTEAFF. CDR3 DNA sequence: TGCGCCAGCACCCAGACTCCTGAGAACACTGAAGCTTTCTTT. The chain recombines TRBV5-1 with TRBJ1-1; D gene unclear. CDR1 is SGHRS and CDR2 is YFSETQ in the germline V gene. This CDR3 spans 14 amino acids. Deletions cut 6 bases from V and 1 base from J, with 13 bases between.